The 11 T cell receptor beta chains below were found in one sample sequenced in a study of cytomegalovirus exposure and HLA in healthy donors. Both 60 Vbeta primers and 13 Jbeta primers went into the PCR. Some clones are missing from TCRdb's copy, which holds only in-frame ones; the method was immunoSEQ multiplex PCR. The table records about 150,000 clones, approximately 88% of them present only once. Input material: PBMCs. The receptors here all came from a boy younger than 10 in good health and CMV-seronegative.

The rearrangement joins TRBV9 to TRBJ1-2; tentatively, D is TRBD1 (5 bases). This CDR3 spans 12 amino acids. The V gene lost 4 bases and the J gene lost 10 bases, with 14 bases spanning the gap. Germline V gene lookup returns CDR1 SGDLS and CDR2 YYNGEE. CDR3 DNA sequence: TGTGCCAGCAGCACGTGGGAGGGGTCCTACACCTTC. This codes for CASSTWEGSYTF.

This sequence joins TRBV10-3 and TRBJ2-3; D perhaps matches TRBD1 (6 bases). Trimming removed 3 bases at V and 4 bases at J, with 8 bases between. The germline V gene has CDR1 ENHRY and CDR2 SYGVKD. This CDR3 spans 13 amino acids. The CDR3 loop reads CAISDSGADTQYF. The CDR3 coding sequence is TGTGCCATCAGTGATTCAGGGGCAGATACGCAGTATTTT.

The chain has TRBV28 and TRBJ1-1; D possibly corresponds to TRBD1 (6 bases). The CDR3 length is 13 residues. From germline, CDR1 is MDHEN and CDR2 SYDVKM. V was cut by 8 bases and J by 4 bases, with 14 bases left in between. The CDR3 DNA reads TGTGCCAGCCTACACCGGGGGGCCACTGAAGCTTTCTTT. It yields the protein CASLHRGATEAFF.

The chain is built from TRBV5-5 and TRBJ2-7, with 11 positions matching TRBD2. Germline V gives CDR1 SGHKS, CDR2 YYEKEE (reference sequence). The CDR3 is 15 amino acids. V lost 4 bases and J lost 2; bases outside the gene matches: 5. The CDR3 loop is CASSVTSGITYEQYF. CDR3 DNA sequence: TGTGCCAGCAGCGTGACTAGCGGGATAACCTACGAGCAGTACTTC.

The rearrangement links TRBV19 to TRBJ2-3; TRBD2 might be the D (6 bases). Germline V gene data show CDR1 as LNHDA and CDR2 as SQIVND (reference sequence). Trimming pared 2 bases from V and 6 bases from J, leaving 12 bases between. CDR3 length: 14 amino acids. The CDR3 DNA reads TGTGCCAGTAGTATACTGGGGGGTACGGATACGCAGTATTTT. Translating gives CASSILGGTDTQYF.

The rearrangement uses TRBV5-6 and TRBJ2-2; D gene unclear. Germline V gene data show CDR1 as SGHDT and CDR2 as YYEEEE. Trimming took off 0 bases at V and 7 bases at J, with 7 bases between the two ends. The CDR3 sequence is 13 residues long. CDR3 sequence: CASSLALVGELFF. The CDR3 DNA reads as TGTGCCAGCAGCTTGGCCCTCGTCGGGGAGCTGTTTTTT.

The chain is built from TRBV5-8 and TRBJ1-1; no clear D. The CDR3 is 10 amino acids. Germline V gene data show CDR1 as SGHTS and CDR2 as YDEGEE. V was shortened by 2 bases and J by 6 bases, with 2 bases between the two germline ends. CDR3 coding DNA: TGTGCCAGCAGCTTCTCTGAAGCTTTCTTT. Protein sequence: CASSFSEAFF.

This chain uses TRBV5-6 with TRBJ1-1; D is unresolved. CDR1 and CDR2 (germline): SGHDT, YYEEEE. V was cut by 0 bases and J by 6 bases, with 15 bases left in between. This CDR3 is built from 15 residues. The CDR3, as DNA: TGTGCCAGCAGCTTGGGGCTCCGGAGTATCGCTGAAGCTTTCTTT. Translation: CASSLGLRSIAEAFF.

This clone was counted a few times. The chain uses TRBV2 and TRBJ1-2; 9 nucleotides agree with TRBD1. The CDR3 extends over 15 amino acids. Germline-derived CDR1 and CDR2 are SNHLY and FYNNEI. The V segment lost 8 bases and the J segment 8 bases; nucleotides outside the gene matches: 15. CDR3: CASGDPGQGVVGYTF. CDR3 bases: TGTGCCAGCGGGGATCCGGGACAGGGAGTGGTCGGCTACACCTTC.

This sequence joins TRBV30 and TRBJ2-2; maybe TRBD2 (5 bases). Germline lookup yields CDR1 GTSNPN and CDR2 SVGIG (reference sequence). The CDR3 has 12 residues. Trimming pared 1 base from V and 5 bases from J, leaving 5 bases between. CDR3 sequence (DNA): TGTGCCTGGAGTGCGGGGACCGGGGAGCTGTTTTTT. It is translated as CAWSAGTGELFF.

The CDR3 protein is CASSQRGAAEAFF. The CDR3 DNA sequence: TGTGCCAGTAGTCAACGGGGAGCCGCGGAAGCTTTCTTT. This chain joins TRBV19 and TRBJ1-1; the D is unclear. Between the trimmed V and J ends, which lost 5 bases and 8 bases, there was a span of 15 bases. CDR3 length equals 13 residues. The germline CDR1 and CDR2 sequences are LNHDA and SQIVND (reference sequence).